This paragraph reports one T cell receptor (beta chain). The entry originates in a study of blood T cell repertoires in COVID-19. Whole-study context: Acute-phase and convalescent COVID-19 samples originated in the United States, Italy and Spain. Sample material is recorded as cDNA or gDNA derived from T cells, B-cell-depleted T cells, or PBMCs.

As processed by the authors: Scientists estimated how many nucleated cells there were by amplifying reference gene primers. Data came from immunoSEQ multiplex PCR; TCRdb stores just in-frame clones and leaves some out. The V and J calls and clone size come from that table; D and trimming were worked out from the DNA. Among more than 40,000 clones listed, about four fifths were seen once. Losses at the gene ends were 2 bases for V and 4 bases for J; bases not matched to a gene: 7. Germline values: CDR1 ENHRY, CDR2 SYGVKD. The CDR3 extends over 16 amino acids. V is TRBV10-3 and J is TRBJ2-7, with 11 bases aligning to TRBD2. This TCR was sampled from a man between 45 and 60 years old with acute or convalescent COVID-19. The sequenced material came from peripheral blood. As DNA, the CDR3 is TGTGCCATCAGTGAGCTGGAACTAGCGGGAGAGTACGAGCAGTACTTC. It codes for CAISELELAGEYEQYF.